These 10 T cell receptor beta chains came from one sample sequenced in a study of T cell repertoires in cytomegalovirus infection. TCRdb fed the reads into MiXCR, producing one record per CDR3 protein. The sample has around 280,000 distinct CDR3 sequences; 9.6% are singletons. The specimen was PBMCs. All receptors derive from a human donor in good health (CMV status not recorded). Some clones in this sample may be carry-over from other donors' samples.

In this sample, this clonotype turned up many times. The V call is TRBV7-2, the J call TRBJ2-4; 8 bases match TRBD1. V shed 5 bases and J 11 bases; nucleotides not matched to a gene: 11. CDR1 is SGHTA and CDR2 is FQGNSA in the germline V gene. CDR3 size: 14 residues. The DNA of the CDR3 is TGTGCCAGCAGCGCCCGACAGGGGATCCCCCTTCAGTACTTC. It yields the protein CASSARQGIPLQYF.

In this sample, this clonotype turned up many times. The chain uses TRBV6-5 and TRBJ1-2; D is possibly TRBD1 (5 bases). The CDR3 runs to 13 residues. Germline CDR1 reads MNHEY; CDR2 reads SVGAGI. Deletions cut 4 bases from V and 3 bases from J, with 9 bases between. The CDR3 here is CASSSGKDYGYTF. The DNA for the CDR3 is TGTGCCAGCAGTTCAGGGAAGGACTATGGCTACACCTTC.

At least ten counts were recorded for this clonotype. The chain carries TRBV7-9 and TRBJ2-5, with 12 bases that match TRBD2. The V gene end was trimmed by 5 bases and the J gene end by 1 base; junction bases not matched to a gene: 5. Germline V gene sequence: CDR1 SEHNR, CDR2 FQNEAQ (reference sequence). The length of the CDR3 is 16 residues. In nucleotides, the CDR3 is TGTGCCAGCAGCCCCGGGACTAGCGGGCGCCAAGAGACCCAGTACTTC. Protein: CASSPGTSGRQETQYF.

The chain combines TRBV20-1 with TRBJ1-5, with a weak D call TRBD1 (5 bases). CDR1 and CDR2 (germline): DFQATT, SNEGSKA (reference sequence). V lost 0 bases and J lost 2, with 11 bases in between. This CDR3 is built from 15 residues. CDR3 sequence (DNA): TGCAGTGCTAGAGATTGGGGACTGGGCAATCAGCCCCAGCATTTT. Protein sequence: CSARDWGLGNQPQHF.

This clonotype was recorded a few times. The rearrangement uses TRBV29-1 and TRBJ1-2; D remains ambiguous. Trimming pared 3 bases from V and 8 bases from J, leaving 19 bases between. The CDR3 is 14 residues long. CDR1 is SQVTM and CDR2 is ANQGSEA in the germline V gene. The CDR3 DNA reads as TGCAGCGTTGACGCCCCCCGGACCTCGGGGGGCTACACCTTC. Amino acids: CSVDAPRTSGGYTF.

This clonotype was seen ten or more times. The chain joins TRBV6-2 or TRBV6-3 to TRBJ2-7; TRBD2 matches at 15 bases. This CDR3 is 18 amino acids long. From germline, CDR1 is MNHEY and CDR2 SVGEGT. The V gene end was trimmed by 6 bases and the J gene end by 2 bases; junction bases not matched to a gene: 11. DNA for the CDR3: TGTGCCAGCAGCCGCCGGACTAGCGGGGGGGCCCCCGCCTACGAGCAGTACTTC. Translation gives CASSRRTSGGAPAYEQYF.

This clonotype has more than one count but fewer than ten. This sequence joins TRBV6-9 and TRBJ2-3; no definite D call. This CDR3 spans 12 amino acids. Germline CDR1 reads MNHGY; CDR2 reads SVAAGI. Trimming removed 2 bases from V and 7 bases from J, with 7 bases in between. In DNA form, the CDR3 reads TGTGCCAGCAGTTATAGTATGAATACGCAGTATTTT. Translation gives CASSYSMNTQYF.

There are many counts of this clonotype. The V call is TRBV7-2, the J call TRBJ2-6; D unresolved. The CDR3 loop spans 13 amino acids. Per the germline V gene, CDR1 is SGHTA and CDR2 is FQGNSA. Trimming shortened V by 8 bases and J by 4 bases, and 9 bases separated the two germline ends. In DNA, the CDR3 is TGTGCCAGCGTATCTGCCGGGGCCAACGTCCTGACTTTC. Its translation: CASVSAGANVLTF.

The chain couples TRBV11-3 to TRBJ2-3; a possible D gene is TRBD2 (6 bases). This CDR3 spans 17 amino acids. The V end was cut by 1 base, the J end by 9 bases, with 23 bases between. The germline gives CDR1 SGHNT, CDR2 YENEEA. The CDR3 sequence is CASSLGRDSGRGDTQYF. The CDR3 region has the DNA TGTGCCAGCAGCTTAGGGCGGGACTCCGGGCGCGGAGACACGCAGTATTTT. The entire variable domain, with the rest obtained from reference TRBV11-3 and TRBJ2-3, is as follows: EAGVVQSPRYKIIEKKQPVAFWCNPISGHNTLYWYLQNLGQGPELLIRYENEEAVDDSQLPKDRFSAERLKGVDSTLKIQPAELGDSAVYLCASSLGRDSGRGDTQYFGPGTRLTVL.

This sequence joins TRBV13 and TRBJ1-2; D is perhaps TRBD1 (6 bases). The CDR3 contains 15 residues. Per germline, CDR1 PRHDT and CDR2 FYEKMQ (reference sequence). V lost 5 bases, J lost 0 bases, and 13 bases lay in between. CDR3 protein: CASSPRQETNYGYTF. The CDR3 DNA follows: TGTGCCAGCAGCCCTCGACAGGAGACTAACTATGGCTACACCTTC.